This TCR beta chain was observed in a study of Ad26.COV2.S vaccination and SARS-CoV-2 variants. Whole-study findings and limits: Analytic work on TCR breadth and depth might have understated the full extent of total T cell responses. Responses of spike-specific T cells (both CD8+ and CD4+) reportedly showed substantial breadth after vaccination. Vaccine and placebo recipients had similar non-spike TCR breadth.

V was shortened by 2 bases and J by 3 bases, with 14 bases between the two germline ends. This CDR3 spans 16 amino acids. The germline CDR1 and CDR2 sequences are MNHEY and SVGAGI. Worth noting for this clone: Its specificity is unknown.

Data came from immunoSEQ multiplex PCR; TCRdb stores just in-frame clones and leaves some out. The table records just over 350,000 clones, 92% of them present only once. The chain uses TRBV6-5 and TRBJ1-5; possibly TRBD1 for D (5 bases). This TCR came from a human donor who had recovered from COVID-19. Sequencing was performed on peripheral blood, taken after recovery from COVID-19. The CDR3 is CASSYTAAGTNQPQHF. For the CDR3, the DNA is TGTGCCAGCAGTTACACGGCGGCGGGGACCAATCAGCCCCAGCATTTT.